This T cell receptor (beta chain) stems from a study of blood T cell repertoires in COVID-19 (dated by TCRdb to about 2020). For the study in its entirety: Collaborator samples came from the United States, Italy and Spain and covered acute and convalescent phases of COVID-19. The material from the prospective study consisted of cDNA or gDNA derived from T cells, B-cell-depleted T cells, or PBMCs. Subjects who had been exposed to COVID-19, were actively infected with it, or had recovered from it provided the deeply sampled blood TCRbeta repertoires that made up the dataset. A freely available public database, intended as a resource for researchers studying the immune response to SARS-CoV-2, is where the repertoires were released. Samples were obtained from the ongoing ImmuneRACE study (first 160 participants) and from 1,200 or so subjects provided by 6 global collaborators. Sample metadata almost always included a de-identified subject ID, COVID-19 status, age in years and sex. HLA class I and class II types, where available, came from metadata supplied by the sample provider rather than from assay-based typing. Paper-wide results and their limitations: How much clinical and demographic metadata was included differed by source and by participant, and the metadata was provided uncurated.

Worth noting for this clone: The specificity of this receptor is unknown. No much larger clone exists at a distance of one base, and base qualities are not known.

The collaborating institutions used their own protocols to collect whole blood in K2EDTA tubes. Collaborator samples were shipped for TCRbeta analysis as frozen whole blood, isolated PBMCs, or DNA extracted from either sample type. The immunoSEQ Assay, a bias-controlled multiplex PCR, was used to amplify TCRbeta CDR3 regions from genomic DNA. From the authors' description of their analysis: Within the assay, amplification of reference gene primers was used to estimate how many nucleated cells each sample contained. Sequence reads were collapsed and filtered to measure the absolute abundance of every unique TCRbeta CDR3 rearrangement. Productive Simpson clonality was computed per sample as the square root of Simpson's diversity index over productive rearrangements. In TCRdb, the immuneACCESS table is reduced to in-frame sequences with V and J assigned. These tables do not hold every clone; where another copy was compared, an unresolved V gene accounts for under half, and the others remain unexplained. The V and J calls and clone size are taken from that table; D and trimming were inferred from the DNA. The sample table holds over 85,000 clones, of which 88% were seen once. In total, the top ten clones hold 3% to 4% of the sample.

The sample taken for sequencing was peripheral blood. The clonotype was recovered from a woman in her forties or fifties with acute or convalescent COVID-19.

The DNA is as follows: TGCGCCAGCAGCTTGGTGGCAGGGGTGAGGACTGAAGCTTTCTTT. Translation gives CASSLVAGVRTEAFF. The chain uses TRBV5-1 and TRBJ1-1; the best D guess is TRBD1, with 6 bases matching. From the cysteine up to the phenylalanine, the CDR3 has a length of 15 residues. Just CDR3 DNA is preserved here, 45 bases in frame from base 1. V is pared back by 0 bases and J by 5 bases, with 14 bases lying between the germline termini. CDR1 and CDR2 are read off the germline V gene as SGHRS and YFSETQ.